These 27 T cell receptor beta chains came from one sample sequenced in a study of cytomegalovirus exposure and HLA in healthy donors. The PCR contained 60 Vbeta and 13 Jbeta primers. The assay was immunoSEQ multiplex PCR, and TCRdb's table has in-frame clones only and misses some. This table holds 100,000 to 150,000 clones, over 65% found once. Input material: PBMCs. Receptors originate from a woman aged 40 to 55 in good health and CMV-seronegative.

This clone was observed a handful of times. V and J are TRBV19 and TRBJ2-7, with D perhaps matching TRBD2 (6 bases). The CDR3 contains 15 residues. Trimming shortened V by 1 base and J by 2 bases, and 12 bases separated the two germline ends. CDR1 is LNHDA, CDR2 SQIVND, per germline (reference sequence). The CDR3 nucleotides are TGTGCCAGTAGTATAGTTCCGGGAGTGACCTACGAGCAGTACTTC. Translated, it gives CASSIVPGVTYEQYF.

This chain joins TRBV28 and TRBJ1-6, with D maybe TRBD1 (5 bases). This CDR3 is 15 amino acids long. CDR1 and CDR2 from the germline V gene are MDHEN and SYDVKM. V lost 7 bases and J lost 6, with 16 bases in between. DNA of the CDR3: TGTGCCAGCACTTTGGGCCAGGGTCGTAATTCACCCCTCCACTTT. Its protein is CASTLGQGRNSPLHF.

The V gene is TRBV5-1, the J gene TRBJ2-5, with 7 bases aligning to TRBD1. Trimming took 5 bases from V and 4 from J; bases not matched to a gene: 11. The CDR3 has 15 residues. Germline values: CDR1 SGHRS, CDR2 YFSETQ. This CDR3 is CASSYGQEFIETQYF. CDR3 DNA sequence: TGCGCCAGCAGTTACGGACAGGAGTTCATAGAGACCCAGTACTTC.

This clone was observed once. This chain uses TRBV7-6 with TRBJ2-7; D perhaps matches TRBD1 (6 bases). Germline V gene lookup returns CDR1 SGHVS and CDR2 FNYEAQ. Between the trimmed V and J ends, which lost 0 bases and 0 bases, there was a span of 15 bases. The CDR3 totals 17 residues. CDR3 residues: CASSLAPTGTSSYEQYF. For the CDR3, the DNA is TGTGCCAGCAGCTTAGCGCCCACAGGGACGAGCTCCTACGAGCAGTACTTC.

The rearrangement uses TRBV6-1 and TRBJ2-7; TRBD1 might be the D (5 bases). This CDR3 spans 12 amino acids. Trimming took off 0 bases at V and 10 bases at J, with 10 bases between the two ends. Germline CDR1 is MNHNS and CDR2 is SASEGT. The DNA for the CDR3 is TGTGCCAGCAGTGAAGCATCCCAGGGTCAGTACTTC. Translated: CASSEASQGQYF.

This sequence joins TRBV5-1 and TRBJ2-5; 13 nucleotides agree with TRBD2. Trimming at V came to 0 bases and at J to 5 bases, leaving 4 bases not matched to a gene. CDR3 length equals 16 residues. The V gene's germline CDR1 is SGHRS and CDR2 YFSETQ. CDR3 loop: CASSLGTSGSRETQYF. In DNA form, the CDR3 reads TGCGCCAGCAGCTTGGGGACTAGCGGGAGCCGCGAGACCCAGTACTTC.

CDR3 in DNA: TGTGCCAGCAGCCAAGTAAAAGGACTAGCCTACAATGAGCAGTTCTTC. It translates to CASSQVKGLAYNEQFF. This chain joins TRBV14 and TRBJ2-1; 7 bases fit TRBD2. The CDR3 has 16 amino acids. Germline lookup yields CDR1 SGHDN and CDR2 FVKESK. The J segment lost 2 bases and the V segment lost 1 base, leaving 5 bases of the junction unmatched.

This rearrangement joins TRBV13 to TRBJ1-1, with D perhaps matching TRBD1 (6 bases). Trimming left V 3 bases short and J 3 bases short, with 11 bases between. Germline CDR1 reads PRHDT; CDR2 reads FYEKMQ (reference sequence). The CDR3 length is 14 residues. The chain's CDR3 is CASSFRGRDTEAFF. In DNA form, the CDR3 reads TGTGCCAGCAGCTTCAGGGGAAGGGACACTGAAGCTTTCTTT. Combining the CDR3 with reference TRBV13 and TRBJ1-1 gives the whole variable domain AAGVIQSPRHLIKEKRETATLKCYPIPRHDTVYWYQQGPGQDPQFLISFYEKMQSDKGSIPDRFSAQQFSDYHSELNMSSLELGDSALYFCASSFRGRDTEAFFGQGTRLTVV.

The chain links TRBV6-5 to TRBJ2-1; D gene ambiguous. The CDR3 spans 13 residues. The ends were cut back, 2 bases at V and 5 bases at J, with 7 bases in the middle. Per the germline V gene, CDR1 is MNHEY and CDR2 is SVGAGI. CDR3 nucleotide sequence: TGTGCCAGCAGTTACGCTAGGAACAATGAGCAGTTCTTC. As protein: CASSYARNNEQFF.

The chain is built from TRBV7-6 and TRBJ1-5, with D perhaps TRBD1 (5 bases). The CDR3 has 17 residues. CDR1 and CDR2 from the germline V gene are SGHVS and FNYEAQ. The germline V and J ends were trimmed by 4 bases and 1 base, with 17 bases remaining between them. In DNA form, the CDR3 reads TGTGCCAGCAGCTCCCTTCCAGGGCATGAAAGCAATCAGCCCCAGCATTTT. As protein: CASSSLPGHESNQPQHF.

This sequence joins TRBV4-1 and TRBJ2-2; D may be TRBD1 (5 bases). This CDR3 contains 15 residues. Germline CDR1 is MGHRA and CDR2 is YSYEKL. V gave up 1 base and J gave up 6 bases, with 12 bases separating them. DNA for the CDR3: TGCGCCAGCAGCCAAGGATCCAGGGCAGCCGGGGAGCTGTTTTTT. Encoded protein: CASSQGSRAAGELFF.

This rearrangement joins TRBV28 to TRBJ1-1; D is unresolved. The germline V gene has CDR1 MDHEN and CDR2 SYDVKM. This CDR3 comprises 19 residues. V shed 5 bases and J shed 1 base, with 26 bases lying between them. The CDR3 is CASSAATPPLEGSNTEAFF. The CDR3 bases are TGTGCCAGCAGTGCGGCCACGCCCCCACTGGAAGGATCGAACACTGAAGCTTTCTTT.

The J gene is TRBJ1-2, the V gene TRBV6-5, with D possibly being TRBD1 (6 bases). Germline V lookup: CDR1 MNHEY, CDR2 SVGAGI. V lost 1 base, J lost 4 bases, and 10 bases lay in between. The CDR3 has 14 amino acids. CDR3 sequence reads: CASSYLTGVYGYTF. CDR3 DNA sequence: TGTGCCAGCAGTTACTTGACAGGAGTCTATGGCTACACCTTC.

The V gene is TRBV10-1, the J gene TRBJ2-1; TRBD2 matches at 7 bases. V shed 4 bases, J shed 5 bases, and the junction held 11 bases outside the gene matches. Germline CDR1 reads WNHNN; CDR2 reads SYGVQD (reference sequence). This CDR3 spans 16 amino acids. CDR3 nucleotide sequence: TGCGCCAGCAGTGCCCAATGGAGCGGGACGGACAATGAGCAGTTCTTC. As protein: CASSAQWSGTDNEQFF.

This clone was recorded a few times. This chain connects TRBV29-1 to TRBJ2-4; D may be TRBD2 (7 bases). Germline CDR1 is SQVTM and CDR2 is ANQGSEA. The CDR3 extends over 13 amino acids. The V gene lost 4 bases and the J gene lost 8 bases, with 15 bases spanning the gap. The CDR3 loop reads CSVVRGAGDIQYF. The CDR3, as DNA: TGCAGCGTTGTTCGGGGGGCAGGGGACATTCAGTACTTC.

The chain joins TRBV28 to TRBJ1-1; maybe TRBD1 (5 bases). The germline gives CDR1 MDHEN, CDR2 SYDVKM. The CDR3 sequence is 14 residues long. The germline V and J ends were trimmed by 7 bases and 2 bases, with 14 bases remaining between them. The chain's CDR3 is CASITRGGNTEAFF. The CDR3 region has the DNA TGTGCCAGCATTACCCGCGGGGGTAACACTGAAGCTTTCTTT.

A few counts support this clone. This chain links TRBV11-2 with TRBJ2-4, with TRBD2 identical over 10 bases. Trimming removed 5 bases from V and 3 bases from J; junction bases left unmatched: 7. Germline lookup yields CDR1 SGHAT and CDR2 FQNNGV. This CDR3 region has 16 residues. The CDR3 spells CASSLSSGSGKNIQYF. In nucleotides, the CDR3 is TGTGCCAGCAGCCTTTCTAGCGGGAGTGGCAAAAACATTCAGTACTTC.

The chain is built from TRBV28 and TRBJ2-7, with a weak D call TRBD2 (7 bases). Germline values: CDR1 MDHEN, CDR2 SYDVKM. This CDR3 region has 15 residues. Trimming took 6 bases from V and 4 from J, leaving 19 bases between them. The CDR3 DNA follows: TGTGCCAGCAGGGCCAGGGGCAGCGGGACTTACGAGCAGTACTTC. Protein: CASRARGSGTYEQYF.

V and J are TRBV4-2 and TRBJ2-3; the match to TRBD2 covers 8 bases. V was clipped by 3 bases and J by 2 bases; unmatched bases: 10. The CDR3 spans 17 residues. Germline V gives CDR1 LGHNA, CDR2 YNFKEQ. CDR3: CASSHSLAGRTTDTQYF. CDR3 DNA sequence: TGTGCCAGCAGCCATTCCTTAGCGGGAAGAACCACAGATACGCAGTATTTT.

The table lists this clone with a few counts. This chain connects TRBV27 to TRBJ1-1; 11 nucleotides match TRBD1. Trimming at V came to 4 bases and at J to 5 bases, leaving 18 bases not matched to a gene. The germline CDR1 and CDR2 sequences are MNHEY and SMNVEV (reference sequence). The CDR3 is 19 residues long. CDR3 loop: CASSSPTGQGALQGTEAFF. CDR3 nucleotides: TGTGCCAGCAGTTCACCCACCGGACAGGGGGCACTTCAAGGAACTGAAGCTTTCTTT.

The V call is TRBV4-3, the J call TRBJ2-7, with D perhaps matching TRBD2 (6 bases). Germline-derived CDR1 and CDR2 are LGHNA and YSLEER. The V and J ends lost 0 bases and 6 bases respectively, with 9 bases between them. The length of the CDR3 is 13 residues. The CDR3 loop is CASSQEWRGEQYF. The DNA for the CDR3 is TGCGCCAGCAGCCAAGAGTGGCGGGGCGAGCAGTACTTC.

This clone was recorded once. The CDR3 loop is CASSQTGYWTDTQYF. DNA for the CDR3: TGCGCCAGCAGCCAGACAGGATATTGGACAGATACGCAGTATTTT. The genes are TRBV5-1 and TRBJ2-3; possible D gene TRBD1, 6 bases. From germline, CDR1 is SGHRS and CDR2 YFSETQ. This CDR3 contains 15 residues. V shed 4 bases and J shed 3 bases, with 15 bases lying between them.

The J gene is TRBJ2-3, the V gene TRBV13; 7 nucleotides align to TRBD2. Germline V CDR1 and CDR2: PRHDT, FYEKMQ (reference sequence). The length of the CDR3 is 15 residues. The J segment lost 4 bases and the V segment lost 3 bases, leaving 7 bases of the junction unmatched. The CDR3 protein is CASSLGLPGADTQYF. In DNA form, the CDR3 reads TGTGCCAGCAGCTTGGGACTACCTGGGGCAGATACGCAGTATTTT.

V is TRBV5-1 and J is TRBJ2-3, with 7 bases aligning to TRBD1. This CDR3 has 16 residues. Germline V lookup: CDR1 SGHRS, CDR2 YFSETQ. V shed 0 bases and J 3 bases; nucleotides not matched to a gene: 7. The CDR3: CASSLGGTARTDTQYF. CDR3 DNA sequence: TGCGCCAGCAGCTTGGGAGGGACAGCCAGGACAGATACGCAGTATTTT.

The chain uses TRBV19 and TRBJ2-3; 8 nucleotides align to TRBD2. Germline-derived CDR1 and CDR2 are LNHDA and SQIVND (reference sequence). With V trimmed by 2 bases and J by 6 bases, 4 bases remained unmatched. The CDR3 loop spans 14 amino acids. The CDR3 sequence: CASSIRSGGDTQYF. CDR3 in DNA: TGTGCCAGTAGTATACGGTCGGGGGGGGATACGCAGTATTTT.

The chain couples TRBV5-5 to TRBJ2-7, with TRBD1 identical over 7 bases. The junction had 7 bases not matched to a gene; V was cut back by 4 bases and J by 6 bases. This CDR3 has 13 amino acids. The germline CDR1 and CDR2 sequences are SGHKS and YYEKEE (reference sequence). DNA of the CDR3: TGTGCCAGCAGCACCCACAGGGGTGGCGAGCAGTACTTC. This encodes CASSTHRGGEQYF.

This clone appeared a few times. The chain couples TRBV7-9 to TRBJ2-5; 11 bases map to TRBD2. CDR3 size: 17 residues. V was clipped by 6 bases and J by 2 bases; unmatched bases: 11. Per germline, CDR1 SEHNR and CDR2 FQNEAQ (reference sequence). CDR3 sequence: CASSFALAGEIQETQYF. In DNA form, the CDR3 reads TGTGCCAGCAGTTTCGCACTAGCGGGAGAAATTCAAGAGACCCAGTACTTC. Drawing the rest from reference TRBV7-9 and TRBJ2-5, the complete variable domain is DTGVSQNPRHKITKRGQNVTFRCDPISEHNRLYWYRQTLGQGPEFLTYFQNEAQLEKSRLLSDRFSAERPKGSFSTLEIQRTEQGDSAMYLCASSFALAGEIQETQYFGPGTRLLVL.